These 23 T cell receptor beta chains came from one sample sequenced in a study of blood T cells in healthy people across ages (dated by TCRdb to 2015 to 2017). Library creation used 5' RACE. The sequencing machine was an Illumina HiSeq 2500. A second PCR of roughly 7 to 11 cycles was performed with a sample-barcoded 5' primer and a J-beta primer mix. TCRdb redid the processing of the public reads, applying fastp at Q25 and MiXCR, and retained in-frame beta chains. Here each entry gathers all rows of one CDR3 protein and keeps the most common genes and DNA. The sample includes about 1.8 million distinct CDR3 sequences, with approximately 50% observed a single time. About 2.1% of the sample goes to the ten largest clones. The sample was blood. These receptors came from a woman aged 40 to 49 in good health.

In its sample, this clonotype was seen a few times. J is TRBJ2-1 and V is TRBV27, with 14 bases identical to TRBD2. V lost 4 bases and J lost 2; bases outside the gene matches: 4. The CDR3 consists of 17 residues. Germline CDR1 and CDR2: MNHEY and SMNVEV (reference sequence). The CDR3 sequence is CASSSLTSGGAYNEQFF. The CDR3 DNA follows: TGTGCCAGCAGTTCCCTGACTAGCGGGGGGGCCTACAATGAGCAGTTCTTC.

The V call is TRBV10-3, the J call TRBJ1-1, with TRBD1 matching over 7 bases. V shed 6 bases, J shed 1 base, and the junction held 5 bases outside the gene matches. The CDR3 has 14 residues. Germline V gene sequence: CDR1 ENHRY, CDR2 SYGVKD. CDR3 region: CAISKGGRNTEAFF. Here the CDR3 DNA reads TGTGCCATCAGCAAAGGGGGCCGGAACACTGAAGCTTTCTTT.

In this sample, this clonotype turned up a few times. The gene calls are TRBV20-1 and TRBJ2-1, with TRBD2 matching over 12 bases. Germline V gene data show CDR1 as DFQATT and CDR2 as SNEGSKA (reference sequence). CDR3 length: 16 amino acids. The CDR3 protein is CVGLAGGRGSYNEQFF. For the CDR3, the DNA is TGCGTTGGGCTAGCGGGGGGGCGGGGGTCCTACAATGAGCAGTTCTTC.

The chain joins TRBV5-5 to TRBJ2-7, with 7 positions matching TRBD1. V shed 1 base, J shed 6 bases, and the junction held 13 bases outside the gene matches. This CDR3 has 16 residues. The germline CDR1 and CDR2 sequences are SGHKS and YYEKEE (reference sequence). For the CDR3, the DNA is TGTGCCAGCAGCTTGTCCCCTGGAGACAGGGTACTCGAGCAGTACTTC. Its protein is CASSLSPGDRVLEQYF.

This clonotype was detected a few times. This sequence joins TRBV4-3 and TRBJ2-7; 10 bases map to TRBD2. J gave up 3 bases and V 2 bases, and 4 bases lay outside the gene matches. The CDR3 runs to 15 residues. Germline values: CDR1 LGHNA, CDR2 YSLEER. The CDR3 region has the DNA TGCGCCAGCAGCCAATCTCTAGCGGGGGACTACGAGCAGTACTTC. It specifies CASSQSLAGDYEQYF.

The CDR3 loop reads CASSLAVRRTDKVSGELFF. As DNA, the CDR3 is TGTGCCAGCAGCTTAGCTGTCCGAAGGACAGATAAAGTCTCCGGGGAGCTGTTTTTT. This chain uses TRBV7-2 with TRBJ2-2; weak D call: TRBD1 (6 bases). The CDR3 extends over 19 amino acids. Germline V gives CDR1 SGHTA, CDR2 FQGNSA. V was clipped by 0 bases and J by 6 bases, with 23 bases between them.

CDR3: CASSYAPQNIQYF. As DNA, the CDR3 is TGTGCCAGCAGTTACGCCCCCCAAAACATTCAGTACTTC. The chain couples TRBV6-2 or TRBV6-3 to TRBJ2-4; D gene uncertain. Germline CDR1 is MNHEY and CDR2 is SVGEGT. The CDR3 extends over 13 amino acids. Trimming took off 2 bases at V and 5 bases at J, with 7 bases between the two ends.

The rearrangement joins TRBV4-3 to TRBJ1-4, with 7 bases matching TRBD1. The V gene end was trimmed by 2 bases and the J gene end by 5 bases; junction bases not matched to a gene: 8. The germline CDR1 and CDR2 sequences are LGHNA and YSLEER. CDR3 size: 16 residues. In nucleotides, the CDR3 is TGCGCCAGCAGCCAATCGGGACAGATAACAAATGAAAAACTGTTTTTT. Translated, it gives CASSQSGQITNEKLFF.

The chain couples TRBV7-2 to TRBJ2-1, with 11 bases matching TRBD2. This CDR3 is built from 16 residues. The junction had 10 bases not matched to a gene; V was cut back by 5 bases and J by 7 bases. Per the germline V gene, CDR1 is SGHTA and CDR2 is FQGNSA. The CDR3 coding sequence is TGTGCCAGCAGCCCTGTAGCGGGGGGGGTCCGAAATGAGCAGTTCTTC. Protein: CASSPVAGGVRNEQFF.

This rearrangement joins TRBV6-1 to TRBJ2-7; D remains ambiguous. Looked up from germline, CDR1 is MNHNS and CDR2 is SASEGT. The CDR3 sequence is 14 residues long. V lost 3 bases, J lost 3 bases, and 12 bases lay in between. This chain's CDR3 is CASSERQVNYEQYF. The CDR3 DNA is TGTGCCAGCAGTGAGCGGCAGGTTAACTACGAGCAGTACTTC.

The chain is built from TRBV6-1 and TRBJ2-5; 12 nucleotides align to TRBD2. CDR3 length equals 16 residues. CDR1 is MNHNS and CDR2 is SASEGT in the germline V gene. V gave up 10 bases and J gave up 2 bases; unmatched junction bases: 11. Here the CDR3 reads CATDLPGTSGQETQYF. The CDR3 nucleotides are TGTGCCACCGACCTTCCCGGGACTAGCGGGCAAGAGACCCAGTACTTC.

The chain has TRBV20-1 and TRBJ2-3; TRBD2 aligns across 11 bases. Germline CDR1 is DFQATT and CDR2 is SNEGSKA (reference sequence). J lost 6 bases, V lost 4 bases, and 12 bases had no gene match. This CDR3 is 16 amino acids long. The CDR3 DNA follows: TGCAGTGCTAATAAACTAGCGGGGGACCGAGGGGATACGCAGTATTTT. As protein: CSANKLAGDRGDTQYF.

The chain joins TRBV27 to TRBJ1-2; 9 positions match TRBD1. Germline V gene data show CDR1 as MNHEY and CDR2 as SMNVEV (reference sequence). This CDR3 has 14 residues. V gave up 6 bases and J gave up 5 bases; unmatched junction bases: 7. CDR3 residues: CASSRDRDLYGYTF. For the CDR3, the DNA is TGTGCCAGCAGCCGGGACAGGGACCTTTATGGCTACACCTTC.

The chain couples TRBV7-9 to TRBJ2-5, with 9 bases fitting TRBD1. Germline V gene lookup returns CDR1 SEHNR and CDR2 FQNEAQ (reference sequence). The CDR3 totals 13 residues. Losses at the gene ends were 11 bases for V and 11 bases for J; bases not matched to a gene: 15. The CDR3 region has the DNA TGTGCCGAGCAGGACAGGGGAGGTCATGAGCAGTACTTC. Protein: CAEQDRGGHEQYF. Full variable domain (remainder filled in from reference TRBV7-9 and TRBJ2-5): DTGVSQNPRHKITKRGQNVTFRCDPISEHNRLYWYRQTLGQGPEFLTYFQNEAQLEKSRLLSDRFSAERPKGSFSTLEIQRTEQGDSAMYLCAEQDRGGHEQYFGPGTRLLVL.

In DNA form, the CDR3 reads TGCAGTGCTATCCCTACTAGAGGATATGGAGATACGCAGTATTTT. Amino acids: CSAIPTRGYGDTQYF. The rearrangement uses TRBV20-1 and TRBJ2-3, with a weak D call TRBD2 (5 bases). Trimming shortened V by 4 bases and J by 5 bases, and 19 bases separated the two germline ends. CDR3 length equals 15 residues. The germline V gene has CDR1 DFQATT and CDR2 SNEGSKA (reference sequence).

The J gene is TRBJ2-7, the V gene TRBV5-8; TRBD1 aligns across 7 bases. The J call may not be correct, given that the DNA end is closer to TRBJ2-5. CDR1 and CDR2 (germline): SGHTS, YDEGEE. The CDR3 is made up of 14 amino acids. The CDR3 is CASSRDRVGGTQYF. CDR3 DNA: TGTGCCAGCAGTCGAGACAGGGTCGGCGGGACCCAGTACTTC.

This clonotype was detected ten times or more. V gene TRBV20-1 combines with J gene TRBJ1-2, with TRBD1 matching 7 bases. Losses at the gene ends were 2 bases for V and 3 bases for J; bases not matched to a gene: 0. This CDR3 region has 12 residues. Looked up from germline, CDR1 is DFQATT and CDR2 is SNEGSKA (reference sequence). CDR3 sequence reads: CSARQGDYGYTF. CDR3 in DNA: TGCAGTGCTAGACAGGGGGACTATGGCTACACCTTC.

The rearrangement joins TRBV29-1 to TRBJ1-2; TRBD1 matches at 8 bases. The V segment lost 7 bases and the J segment 8 bases; nucleotides outside the gene matches: 12. The CDR3 runs 13 residues. The germline V gene has CDR1 SQVTM and CDR2 ANQGSEA. As DNA, the CDR3 is TGCAGCGCAGCCGAGGACAGGGCGAGCGGCTACACCTTC. Its translation is CSAAEDRASGYTF.

V gene TRBV6-2 or TRBV6-3 combines with J gene TRBJ2-3; tentatively, D is TRBD2 (6 bases). V lost 5 bases, J lost 2 bases, and 11 bases lay in between. The length of the CDR3 is 14 residues. The germline V gene has CDR1 MNHEY and CDR2 SVGEGT. The CDR3 spells CASSDGGPTDTQYF. The CDR3 nucleotides are TGTGCCAGCAGTGACGGGGGTCCCACAGATACGCAGTATTTT.

The V gene is TRBV7-9, the J gene TRBJ2-7; the D is unclear. V was cut by 5 bases and J by 2 bases, with 13 bases left in between. Per the germline V gene, CDR1 is SEHNR and CDR2 is FQNEAQ (reference sequence). This CDR3 region has 14 residues. The CDR3 sequence is CASSPGGVTYEQYF. The CDR3 DNA reads TGTGCCAGCAGCCCTGGTGGGGTAACCTACGAGCAGTACTTC.

This chain joins TRBV6-6 and TRBJ2-4, with D unclear. CDR1 is MNHNY, CDR2 SVGAGI, per germline (reference sequence). V lost 6 bases to trimming and J lost 0 bases, with 12 bases between them. The CDR3 is made up of 15 amino acids. DNA for the CDR3: TGTGCCAGCAGCCAAGAGACTGCAGCCAAAAACATTCAGTACTTC. Translated: CASSQETAAKNIQYF.

The rearrangement uses TRBV7-2 and TRBJ2-5, with D perhaps TRBD1 (5 bases). The DNA end lines up better with TRBJ2-1; the J call may be wrong. CDR3 length: 15 amino acids. Germline V gene data show CDR1 as SGHTA and CDR2 as FQGNSA. The CDR3 nucleotides are TGTGCCAGCAGCTTAGGACAGCGCCCAAAAGTGACCCAGTTCTTC. It codes for CASSLGQRPKVTQFF.

This clonotype showed up just a few times. The rearrangement uses TRBV24-1 and TRBJ1-2; 7 positions match TRBD1. The CDR3 length is 15 residues. The trim removed 3 bases at V and 4 bases at J, leaving 7 bases unmatched. Looked up from germline, CDR1 is KGHDR and CDR2 is SFDVKD. CDR3 sequence reads: CATSDGRGFPYGYTF. CDR3 DNA sequence: TGTGCCACCAGTGATGGCAGGGGGTTCCCCTATGGCTACACCTTC.